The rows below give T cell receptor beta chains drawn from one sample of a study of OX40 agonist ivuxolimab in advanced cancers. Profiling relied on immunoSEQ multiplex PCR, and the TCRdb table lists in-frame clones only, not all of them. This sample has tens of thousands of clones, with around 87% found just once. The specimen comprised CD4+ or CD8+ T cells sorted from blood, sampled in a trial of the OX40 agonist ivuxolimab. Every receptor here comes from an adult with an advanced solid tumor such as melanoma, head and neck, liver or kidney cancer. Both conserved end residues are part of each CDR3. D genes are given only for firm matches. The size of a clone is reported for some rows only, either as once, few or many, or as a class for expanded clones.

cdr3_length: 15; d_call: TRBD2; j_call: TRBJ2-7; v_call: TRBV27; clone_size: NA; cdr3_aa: CASSPGTSGRNEQYF; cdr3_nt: TGTGCCAGCAGTCCAGGGACTAGCGGGAGAAACGAGCAGTACTTC
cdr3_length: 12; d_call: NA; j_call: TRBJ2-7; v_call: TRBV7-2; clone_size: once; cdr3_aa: CASSSNDYEQYF; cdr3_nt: TGTGCCAGCAGCTCTAACGACTACGAGCAGTACTTC
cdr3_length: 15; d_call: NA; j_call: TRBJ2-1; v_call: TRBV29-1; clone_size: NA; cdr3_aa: CSVETGGGYGNEQFF; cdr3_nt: TGCAGCGTTGAAACGGGGGGCGGGTATGGCAATGAGCAGTTCTTC
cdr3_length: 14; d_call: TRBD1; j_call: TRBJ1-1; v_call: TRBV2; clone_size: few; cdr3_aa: CASSLGQGSTEAFF; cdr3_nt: TGTGCCAGCAGTTTAGGACAGGGGAGCACTGAAGCTTTCTTT
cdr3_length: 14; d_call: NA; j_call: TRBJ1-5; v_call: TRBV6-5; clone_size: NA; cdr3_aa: CASSRGSVTQPQHF; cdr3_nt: TGTGCCAGCAGCAGGGGAAGTGTCACTCAGCCCCAGCATTTT
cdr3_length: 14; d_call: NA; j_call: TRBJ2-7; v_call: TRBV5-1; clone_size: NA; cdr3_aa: CASSWDRGAQEQYF; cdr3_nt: TGCGCCAGCAGCTGGGATCGGGGGGCTCAAGAGCAGTACTTC
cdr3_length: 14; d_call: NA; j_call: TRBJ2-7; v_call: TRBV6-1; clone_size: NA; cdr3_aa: CASAWGPLQDEQYF; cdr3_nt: TGTGCCAGCGCCTGGGGACCCCTTCAGGACGAGCAGTACTTC
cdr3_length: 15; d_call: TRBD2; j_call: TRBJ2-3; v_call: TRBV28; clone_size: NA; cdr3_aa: CASTDRSGGPDTQYF; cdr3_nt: TGTGCCAGCACAGACCGGAGCGGGGGGCCTGATACGCAGTATTTT
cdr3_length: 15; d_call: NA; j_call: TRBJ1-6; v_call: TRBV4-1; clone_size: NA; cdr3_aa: CASSQATDPNSPLHF; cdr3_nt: TGCGCCAGCAGCCAAGCGACGGACCCTAATTCACCCCTCCACTTT
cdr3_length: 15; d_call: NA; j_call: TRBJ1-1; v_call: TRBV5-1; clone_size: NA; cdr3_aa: CASSSQGLLNTEAFF; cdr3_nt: TGCGCCAGCAGCTCACAGGGACTCCTTAACACTGAAGCTTTCTTT
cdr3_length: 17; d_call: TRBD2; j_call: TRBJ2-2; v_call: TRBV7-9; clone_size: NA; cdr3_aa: CASIKGLAGGIGGELFF; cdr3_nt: TGTGCCAGCATCAAAGGGCTAGCGGGGGGAATTGGCGGGGAGCTGTTTTTT
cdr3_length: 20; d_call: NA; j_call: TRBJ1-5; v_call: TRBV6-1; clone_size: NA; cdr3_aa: CASSEPPGRTTPLGNQPQHF; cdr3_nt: TGTGCCAGCAGTGAACCCCCGGGTCGCACCACTCCCCTCGGCAATCAGCCCCAGCATTTT
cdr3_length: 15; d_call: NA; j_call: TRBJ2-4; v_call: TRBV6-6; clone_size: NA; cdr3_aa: CASSYGGRIGNIQYF; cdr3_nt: TGTGCCAGCAGTTACGGGGGGAGGATAGGAAACATTCAGTACTTC
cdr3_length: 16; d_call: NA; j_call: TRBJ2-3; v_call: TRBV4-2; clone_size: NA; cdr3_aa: CASSQDQSTGPDTQYF; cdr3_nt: TGTGCCAGCAGCCAAGATCAATCGACGGGGCCAGATACGCAGTATTTT
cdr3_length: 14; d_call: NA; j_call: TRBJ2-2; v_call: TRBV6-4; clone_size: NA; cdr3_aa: CASSDVANTGELFF; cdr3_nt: TGTGCCAGCAGTGACGTTGCAAACACCGGGGAGCTGTTTTTT
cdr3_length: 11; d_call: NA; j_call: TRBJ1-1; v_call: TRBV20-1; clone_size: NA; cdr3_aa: CSARGTKEAFF; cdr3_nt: TGCAGTGCTAGAGGGACGAAAGAAGCTTTCTTT
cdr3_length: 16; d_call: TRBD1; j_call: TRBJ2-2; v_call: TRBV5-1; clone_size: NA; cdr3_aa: CASSPPGQGNTGELFF; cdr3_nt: TGCGCCAGCAGCCCTCCGGGACAGGGGAACACCGGGGAGCTGTTTTTT
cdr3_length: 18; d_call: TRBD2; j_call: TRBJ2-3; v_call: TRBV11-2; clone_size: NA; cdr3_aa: CASTYLGGNRFYTDTQYF; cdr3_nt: TGTGCCAGCACCTACCTCGGGGGGAACAGGTTTTACACAGATACGCAGTATTTT
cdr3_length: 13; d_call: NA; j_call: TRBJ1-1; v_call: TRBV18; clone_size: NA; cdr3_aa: CASSRSTASEAFF; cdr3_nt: TGTGCCAGCTCTCGCTCGACAGCCTCTGAAGCTTTCTTT
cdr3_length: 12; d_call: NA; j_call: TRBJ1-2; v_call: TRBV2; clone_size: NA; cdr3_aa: CASSVRGSGYTF; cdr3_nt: TGTGCCAGCAGTGTTAGGGGCTCTGGCTACACCTTC
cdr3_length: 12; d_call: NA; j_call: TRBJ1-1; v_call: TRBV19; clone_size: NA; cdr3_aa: CASSRTGSEAFF; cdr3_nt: TGTGCCAGTAGCCGCACCGGGAGCGAAGCTTTCTTT
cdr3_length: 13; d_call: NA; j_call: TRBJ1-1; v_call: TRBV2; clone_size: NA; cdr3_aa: CATIGLMETEAFF; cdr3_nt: TGTGCCACCATCGGTCTGATGGAGACTGAAGCTTTCTTT
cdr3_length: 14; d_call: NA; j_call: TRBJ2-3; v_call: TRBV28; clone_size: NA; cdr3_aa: CASGRDGYTDTQYF; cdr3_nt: TGTGCCAGCGGCAGGGACGGATACACAGATACGCAGTATTTT
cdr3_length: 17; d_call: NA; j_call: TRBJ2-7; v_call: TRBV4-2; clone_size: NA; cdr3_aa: CASSQDWSVGAYYEQYF; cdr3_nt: TGTGCCAGCAGCCAAGATTGGTCGGTGGGAGCGTACTACGAGCAGTACTTC
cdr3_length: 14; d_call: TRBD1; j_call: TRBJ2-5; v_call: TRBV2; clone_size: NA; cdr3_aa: CASSVTGGRETQYF; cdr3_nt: TGTGCCAGCAGTGTGACAGGGGGCAGGGAGACCCAGTACTTC
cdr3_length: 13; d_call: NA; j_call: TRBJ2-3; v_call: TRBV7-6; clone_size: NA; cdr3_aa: CASSLARADTQYF; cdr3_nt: TGTGCCAGCAGCTTAGCCAGGGCAGATACGCAGTATTTT
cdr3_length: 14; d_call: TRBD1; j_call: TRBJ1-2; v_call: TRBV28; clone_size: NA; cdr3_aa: CASSPGTGNYGYTF; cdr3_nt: TGTGCCAGCAGTCCGGGGACAGGAAACTATGGCTACACCTTC
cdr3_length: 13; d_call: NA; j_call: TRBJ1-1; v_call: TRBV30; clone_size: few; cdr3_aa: CASSVHPNTEAFF; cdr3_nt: TGTGCCTCATCCGTCCACCCGAACACTGAAGCTTTCTTT
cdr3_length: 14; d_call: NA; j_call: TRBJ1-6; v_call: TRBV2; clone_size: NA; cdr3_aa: CASNLDRGFSPLHF; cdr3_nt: TGTGCCAGCAACCTGGACAGAGGATTTTCACCCCTCCACTTT
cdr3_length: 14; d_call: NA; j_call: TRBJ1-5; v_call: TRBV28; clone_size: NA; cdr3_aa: CASSLGGPNQPQHF; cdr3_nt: TGTGCCAGCAGTTTAGGGGGGCCCAATCAGCCCCAGCATTTT
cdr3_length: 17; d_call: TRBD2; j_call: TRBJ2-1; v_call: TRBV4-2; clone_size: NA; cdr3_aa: CASSQEIGGRAYNEQFF; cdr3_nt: TGTGCCAGCAGCCAAGAGATAGGAGGGAGGGCCTATAATGAGCAGTTCTTC
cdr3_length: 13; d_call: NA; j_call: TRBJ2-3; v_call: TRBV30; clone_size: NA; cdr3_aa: CAWSVSSGDTQYF; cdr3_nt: TGTGCCTGGAGTGTCTCATCAGGAGATACGCAGTATTTT
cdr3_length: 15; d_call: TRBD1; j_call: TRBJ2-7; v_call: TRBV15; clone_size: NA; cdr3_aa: CATSRDGGQPYEQYF; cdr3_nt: TGTGCCACCAGCAGAGATGGGGGACAGCCCTACGAGCAGTACTTC
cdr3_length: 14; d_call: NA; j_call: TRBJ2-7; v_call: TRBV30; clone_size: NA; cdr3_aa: CAWSAIGEPYEQYF; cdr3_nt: TGTGCCTGGAGTGCGATAGGGGAACCCTACGAGCAGTACTTC
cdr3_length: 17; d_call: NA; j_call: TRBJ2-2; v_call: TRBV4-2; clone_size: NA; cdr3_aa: CASTESTGGGNTGELFF; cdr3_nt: TGTGCCAGCACCGAGTCGACCGGGGGAGGAAACACCGGGGAGCTGTTTTTT
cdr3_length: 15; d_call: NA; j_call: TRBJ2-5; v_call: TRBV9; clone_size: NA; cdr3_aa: CASSVEGALMATQYF; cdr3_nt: TGTGCCAGCAGCGTAGAAGGGGCTCTTATGGCGACCCAGTACTTC
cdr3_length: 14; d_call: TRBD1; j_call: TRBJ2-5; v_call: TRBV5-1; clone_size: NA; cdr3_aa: CASSRDSLIETQYF; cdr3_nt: TGCGCCAGCAGCCGGGACAGCCTAATAGAGACCCAGTACTTC
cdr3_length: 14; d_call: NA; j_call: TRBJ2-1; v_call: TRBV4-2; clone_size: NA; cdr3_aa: CASSQAEDYNEQFF; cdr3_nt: TGTGCCAGCAGCCAAGCCGAGGACTACAATGAGCAGTTCTTC
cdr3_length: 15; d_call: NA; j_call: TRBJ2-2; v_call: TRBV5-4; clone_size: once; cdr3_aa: CASSTDPGPTGELFF; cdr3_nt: TGTGCCAGCAGCACGGATCCGGGGCCAACCGGGGAGCTGTTTTTT
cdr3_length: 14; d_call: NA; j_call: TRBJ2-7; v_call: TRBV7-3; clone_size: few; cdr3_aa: CASTYRDGCYEQYF; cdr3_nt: TGTGCCAGCACTTACCGGGACGGTTGCTACGAGCAGTACTTC
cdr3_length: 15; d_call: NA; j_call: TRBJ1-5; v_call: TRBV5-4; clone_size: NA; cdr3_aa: CASSPSWGSNQPQHF; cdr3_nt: TGTGCCAGCAGCCCGAGTTGGGGTTCCAATCAGCCCCAGCATTTT
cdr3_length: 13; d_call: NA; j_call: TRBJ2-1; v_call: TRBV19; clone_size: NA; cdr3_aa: CASRQGPYNEQFF; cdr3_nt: TGTGCCAGTAGGCAGGGGCCCTACAATGAGCAGTTCTTC
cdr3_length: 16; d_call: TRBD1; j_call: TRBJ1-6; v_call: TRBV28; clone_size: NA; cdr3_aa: CASGTGRNSYNSPLHF; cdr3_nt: TGTGCCTCCGGGACAGGGAGGAACTCCTATAATTCACCCCTCCACTTT
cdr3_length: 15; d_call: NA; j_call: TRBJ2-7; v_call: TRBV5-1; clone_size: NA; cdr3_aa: CASSHSSGTTYEQYF; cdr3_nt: TGCGCCAGCAGCCACTCATCCGGGACAACCTACGAGCAGTACTTC
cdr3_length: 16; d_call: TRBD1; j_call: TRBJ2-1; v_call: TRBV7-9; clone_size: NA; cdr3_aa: CASSLSLTGGWNEQFF; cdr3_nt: TGTGCCAGCAGCTTAAGTCTGACAGGGGGCTGGAATGAGCAGTTCTTC
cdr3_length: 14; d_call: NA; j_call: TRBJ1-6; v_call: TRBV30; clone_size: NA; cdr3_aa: CAWSPAIYNSPLHF; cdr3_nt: TGTGCCTGGAGTCCGGCAATCTATAATTCACCCCTCCACTTT
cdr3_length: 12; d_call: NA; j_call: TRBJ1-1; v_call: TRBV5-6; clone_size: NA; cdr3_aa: CASGRVDTEAFF; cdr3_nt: TGTGCCAGCGGAAGAGTGGACACTGAAGCTTTCTTT
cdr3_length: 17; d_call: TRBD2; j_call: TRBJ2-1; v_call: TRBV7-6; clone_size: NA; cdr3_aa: CASSSGLAGSSYNEQFF; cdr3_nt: TGTGCCAGCAGCTCAGGACTAGCGGGCAGCTCCTACAATGAGCAGTTCTTC
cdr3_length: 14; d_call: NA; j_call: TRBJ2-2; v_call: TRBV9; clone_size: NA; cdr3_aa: CASSVAGIIGELFF; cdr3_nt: TGTGCCAGCAGCGTAGCCGGAATAATCGGGGAGCTGTTTTTT
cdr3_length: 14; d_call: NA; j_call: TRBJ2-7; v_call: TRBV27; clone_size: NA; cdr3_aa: CASSRTGEGYEQYF; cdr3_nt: TGTGCCAGCAGTCGAACGGGAGAGGGCTACGAGCAGTACTTC
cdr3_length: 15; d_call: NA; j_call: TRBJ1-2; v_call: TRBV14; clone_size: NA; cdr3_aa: CASSQDVGRAYGYTF; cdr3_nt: TGTGCCAGCAGCCAAGATGTGGGCAGAGCATATGGCTACACCTTC
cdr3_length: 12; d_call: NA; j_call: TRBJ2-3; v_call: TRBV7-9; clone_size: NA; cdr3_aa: CASSPVGVTQYF; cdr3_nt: TGTGCCAGCAGCCCGGTAGGGGTTACGCAGTATTTT
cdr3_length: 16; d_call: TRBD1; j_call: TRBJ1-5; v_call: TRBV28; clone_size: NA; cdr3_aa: CASSVLPGQGDQPQHF; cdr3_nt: TGTGCCAGCAGTGTCCTTCCGGGACAGGGCGATCAGCCCCAGCATTTT